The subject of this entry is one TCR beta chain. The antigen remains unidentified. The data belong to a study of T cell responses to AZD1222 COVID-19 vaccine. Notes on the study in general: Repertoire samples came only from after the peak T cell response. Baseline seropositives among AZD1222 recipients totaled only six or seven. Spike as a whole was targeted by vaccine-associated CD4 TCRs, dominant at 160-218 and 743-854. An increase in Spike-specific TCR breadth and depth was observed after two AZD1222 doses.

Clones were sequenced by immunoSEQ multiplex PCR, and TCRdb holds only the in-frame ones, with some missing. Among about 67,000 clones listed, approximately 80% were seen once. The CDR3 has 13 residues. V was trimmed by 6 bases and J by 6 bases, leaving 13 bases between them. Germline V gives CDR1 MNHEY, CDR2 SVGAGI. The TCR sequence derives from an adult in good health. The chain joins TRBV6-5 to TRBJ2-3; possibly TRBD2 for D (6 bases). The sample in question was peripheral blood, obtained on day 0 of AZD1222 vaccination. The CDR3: CASSPEGIDTQYF. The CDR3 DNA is TGTGCCAGCAGCCCGGAGGGCATTGATACGCAGTATTTT.